The 28 T cell receptor beta chains below come from one sample, sequenced in a study of Graves' ophthalmopathy and Graves' hyperthyroidism. Scientists amplified the TCR beta CDR3 regions from RNA transcripts. Scientists carried out first-round RT-PCR using HTBI primers and then a second-round multiplex PCR. TCRdb re-derived calls from the multiplex PCR reads in MiXCR, one entry per CDR3 protein. This sample has roughly 380,000 distinct CDR3 sequences; 15% to 19% occur once, and the top ten carry around 6.6%. The specimen sequenced was peripheral blood. Receptors originate from a woman under 30 with stable Graves' hyperthyroidism.

This clonotype appeared many times. The chain joins TRBV12-5 to TRBJ1-2; a possible D gene is TRBD1 (5 bases). The CDR3 consists of 13 residues. Germline V gives CDR1 LGHNT, CDR2 FRNRAP. V was cut by 4 bases and J by 6 bases, with 12 bases left in between. The CDR3 bases are TGTGCTAGTGGTTGGGGGGTGAGGGATGGCTACACCTTC. The encoded protein is CASGWGVRDGYTF. The entire variable domain, with the rest obtained from reference TRBV12-5 and TRBJ1-2, is as follows: DARVTQTPRHKVTEMGQEVTMRCQPILGHNTVFWYRQTMMQGLELLAYFRNRAPLDDSGMPKDRFSAEMPDATLATLKIQPSEPRDSAVYFCASGWGVRDGYTFGSGTRLTVV.

This clonotype has ten or more counts. CDR3 in DNA: TGTGCCAGCAGTTTAGGGACAGGGTTCTACACCTTC. The encoded protein is CASSLGTGFYTF. This chain connects TRBV12-3 or TRBV12-4 to TRBJ1-2; 8 bases fit TRBD1. The CDR3 spans 12 residues. V trimming: 1 base; J trimming: 10 bases; junction bases outside the gene matches: 2.

This clonotype was seen many times. The chain couples TRBV6-2 or TRBV6-3 to TRBJ1-5; 9 nucleotides match TRBD1. V gave up 5 bases and J gave up 0 bases; unmatched junction bases: 8. Germline V gives CDR1 MNHEY, CDR2 SVGEGT. CDR3 length equals 17 residues. For the CDR3, the DNA is TGTGCCAGCAGTCACCCGGGACAGGGAAATAGCAATCAGCCCCAGCATTTT. Translation: CASSHPGQGNSNQPQHF.

This clonotype was detected many times. V usage is TRBV11-2 and J usage is TRBJ2-5; 8 bases fit TRBD1. Germline CDR1 SGHAT, CDR2 FQNNGV. The CDR3 spans 15 residues. V lost 5 bases, J lost 5 bases, and 10 bases stayed unmatched. CDR3 nucleotides: TGTGCCAGCAGCCAAAGGACAGGGATTCGGGAGACCCAGTACTTC. Amino acids: CASSQRTGIRETQYF.

This clonotype showed up just a few times. Mismatch with germline at one junction end may stem from a read error. This chain connects TRBV15 to TRBJ1-1; possible D gene TRBD1, 5 bases. Germline V lookup: CDR1 LNHNV, CDR2 YYDKDF (reference sequence). The CDR3 sequence is 15 residues long. The CDR3 loop is CATSRDRGANSEAFF. The CDR3 nucleotides are TGTGCCACTAGCAGAGATCGTGGGGCGAACTCTGAAGCTTTCTTT.

This clonotype showed up many times. The V gene is TRBV12-3 or TRBV12-4, the J gene TRBJ1-1; D might be TRBD1 (6 bases). CDR3 size: 15 residues. The V gene lost 0 bases and the J gene lost 4 bases, with 12 bases spanning the gap. The CDR3, as DNA: TGTGCCAGCAGTTTAGCGCTAGGCAGGGGCACTGAAGCTTTCTTT. This encodes CASSLALGRGTEAFF.

The chain couples TRBV3-1 to TRBJ1-2; D is unresolved. Per the germline V gene, CDR1 is LGHDT and CDR2 is YNNKEL (reference sequence). Trimming removed 2 bases at V and 8 bases at J, with 9 bases between. The CDR3 runs to 12 residues. CDR3 nucleotides: TGTGCCAGCAGCCAATCAAATACGGGCTACACCTTC. As protein: CASSQSNTGYTF.

In this sample, this clonotype turned up many times. The chain uses TRBV11-2 and TRBJ2-7, with 8 bases aligning to TRBD1. CDR1 is SGHAT, CDR2 FQNNGV, per germline. The CDR3 is 15 residues long. V trimming: 5 bases; J trimming: 7 bases; junction bases outside the gene matches: 13. The CDR3 bases are TGTGCCAGCAGCATCTTAGGACAGGGACGAGGGGAGCAGTACTTC. Its protein is CASSILGQGRGEQYF.

This clonotype was seen at least ten times. The chain recombines TRBV6-5 with TRBJ1-2; D might be TRBD1 (6 bases). CDR1 MNHEY and CDR2 SVGAGI come from the germline V gene. Trimming removed 0 bases at V and 10 bases at J, with 15 bases between. The CDR3 loop spans 14 amino acids. The CDR3 coding sequence is TGTGCCAGCAGTTACTCGCGGGGGGCGGTGAACTACACCTTC. Amino acid sequence: CASSYSRGAVNYTF.

The sample holds many counts of this clonotype. This rearrangement joins TRBV6-1 to TRBJ2-7; 8 bases match TRBD1. The CDR3 sequence is 15 residues long. V shed 7 bases and J 5 bases; nucleotides not matched to a gene: 13. Germline CDR1 is MNHNS and CDR2 is SASEGT. Here the CDR3 DNA reads TGTGCCAGCAATCCGGACAGGGTCGGGTCCGACGAGCAGTACTTC. Its translation: CASNPDRVGSDEQYF.

This clonotype came up many times. This chain joins TRBV19 and TRBJ1-1; no definite D call. The germline V gene has CDR1 LNHDA and CDR2 SQIVND (reference sequence). Trimming took 2 bases from V and 2 from J, leaving 15 bases between them. CDR3 length: 16 amino acids. The CDR3 nucleotides are TGTGCCAGTAGTATAAGCCGGGCTAATTTAAACACTGAAGCTTTCTTT. Its protein is CASSISRANLNTEAFF.

The sample holds many counts of this clonotype. The V gene is TRBV20-1, the J gene TRBJ1-5; 11 bases align to TRBD1. Germline V lookup: CDR1 DFQATT, CDR2 SNEGSKA (reference sequence). Trimming removed 3 bases from V and 6 bases from J; junction bases left unmatched: 1. The CDR3 length is 13 residues. The CDR3 loop is CSARGTGGQPQHF. DNA for the CDR3: TGCAGTGCTAGGGGGACAGGGGGTCAGCCCCAGCATTTT.

Ten or more counts support this clonotype. This chain connects TRBV27 to TRBJ1-2; 9 positions agree with TRBD1. The CDR3 totals 15 residues. Germline V gene data show CDR1 as MNHEY and CDR2 as SMNVEV (reference sequence). J gave up 4 bases and V 5 bases, and 8 bases lay outside the gene matches. The CDR3 reads CASSIGTGTSYGYTF. In DNA form, the CDR3 reads TGTGCCAGCAGTATCGGGACAGGGACCTCCTATGGCTACACCTTC.

This clonotype was observed many times. The rearrangement uses TRBV28 and TRBJ2-5; D is unresolved. Trimming cost V 7 bases and J 2 bases, with 8 bases left between them. Germline CDR1 MDHEN, CDR2 SYDVKM. The CDR3 has 12 residues. The CDR3 sequence is CASTLNQETQYF. Here the CDR3 DNA reads TGTGCCAGCACCCTCAATCAAGAGACCCAGTACTTC.

This clonotype was observed at least ten times. CDR3 protein: CASSEGQGVGQPQHF. The CDR3 nucleotides read TGCGCCAGCAGTGAGGGACAGGGGGTAGGCCAGCCCCAGCATTTT. This chain joins TRBV10-2 and TRBJ1-5, with 10 nucleotides matching TRBD1. Losses at the gene ends were 2 bases for V and 7 bases for J; bases not matched to a gene: 5. Looked up from germline, CDR1 is WSHSY and CDR2 is SAAADI. This CDR3 contains 15 residues.

The chain uses TRBV18 and TRBJ1-2; 7 bases match TRBD1. This CDR3 is 15 amino acids long. Losses at the gene ends were 3 bases for V and 0 bases for J; bases not matched to a gene: 4. Per the germline V gene, CDR1 is KGHSH and CDR2 is LQKENI. This chain's CDR3 is CASSPAGQANYGYTF. DNA of the CDR3: TGTGCCAGCTCACCCGCCGGACAGGCTAACTATGGCTACACCTTC.

This clonotype has at least ten counts. The chain employs TRBV12-3 or TRBV12-4 and TRBJ2-2; 8 positions agree with TRBD1. Germline trimming cut 6 bases from V and 3 bases from J; bases unmatched to any gene: 6. The CDR3 totals 15 residues. CDR3 loop: CASSSGTGYTGELFF. Here the CDR3 DNA reads TGTGCCAGCAGCTCCGGGACAGGTTACACCGGGGAGCTGTTTTTT.

This clonotype was detected only a few times. A clone one base away is much larger, so this may be a read error. This chain joins TRBV12-3 or TRBV12-4 and TRBJ1-1, with D possibly matching TRBD1 (5 bases). The CDR3 runs 14 residues. The DNA for the CDR3 is TGTGCCAGCACCCCCTTAACAGGAGGGGCTGAATCTTTCTTT. Translation gives CASTPLTGGAESFF.

Ten or more counts support this clonotype. The chain has TRBV7-3 and TRBJ2-5, with D perhaps matching TRBD1 (6 bases). This CDR3 has 14 residues. V lost 0 bases to trimming and J lost 5 bases, with 10 bases between them. From germline, CDR1 is SGHTA and CDR2 FQGTGA. The CDR3 here is CASSLTGGSETQYF. The CDR3 region has the DNA TGTGCCAGCAGCTTAACAGGGGGTTCGGAGACCCAGTACTTC.

This clonotype was observed a handful of times. A much larger clonotype is one base distant, so this may be a read error. This rearrangement joins TRBV12-3 or TRBV12-4 to TRBJ1-1, with 10 bases lining up with TRBD1. The CDR3 contains 14 residues. The junction had 9 bases not matched to a gene; V was cut back by 6 bases and J by 8 bases. For the CDR3, the DNA is TGTGCCAGCAGCAGGGACAGGGGATCCCTAGAAGCTTTCTTT. It translates to CASSRDRGSLEAFF.

This clonotype was seen at least ten times. V usage is TRBV27 and J usage is TRBJ1-5; perhaps TRBD1 as D (5 bases). CDR3 length equals 16 residues. Germline loops: CDR1 MNHEY, CDR2 SMNVEV (reference sequence). V lost 4 bases and J 4 bases, leaving 17 bases between the germline ends. Here the CDR3 reads CASSSDSTAPNQPQHF. In DNA form, the CDR3 reads TGTGCCAGCAGTTCGGATTCGACAGCCCCTAATCAGCCCCAGCATTTT.

The chain links TRBV3-1 to TRBJ2-5; D not resolved. Germline CDR1 and CDR2: LGHDT and YNNKEL (reference sequence). V lost 0 bases and J lost 0, with 5 bases in between. The CDR3 runs 14 residues. The CDR3 loop is CASSQEPDQETQYF. CDR3 nucleotide sequence: TGTGCCAGCAGCCAAGAGCCGGACCAAGAGACCCAGTACTTC.

This clonotype was detected ten times or more. An end of the junction differs from the germline gene, which may be a read error. The J gene is TRBJ1-1, the V gene TRBV5-1, with a tentative D call TRBD1 (6 bases). The germline V gene encodes CDR1 SGHRS and CDR2 YFSETQ. The CDR3 is made up of 13 amino acids. The CDR3, as DNA: TGCGCCAGCAGCCTACAGGACAGAACTGAGGCTTTCTTT. Its protein is CASSLQDRTEAFF.

This clonotype has ten or more counts. V and J are TRBV6-5 and TRBJ2-7; D is unresolved. V dropped 6 bases and J dropped 0 bases, with 12 bases sitting between them. Germline CDR1 and CDR2: MNHEY and SVGAGI. The length of the CDR3 is 14 residues. CDR3 in DNA: TGTGCCAGCAGCCCCCTAGGCAGCTCCTACGAGCAGTACTTC. Translated, it gives CASSPLGSSYEQYF.

This clonotype showed up just a few times. The junction shows a germline mismatch at one end, possibly a read error. This chain connects TRBV12-3 or TRBV12-4 to TRBJ1-1; maybe TRBD1 (6 bases). This CDR3 is built from 14 residues. This chain's CDR3 is CASSLSSGDTEACF. The DNA for the CDR3 is TGTGCCAGCAGTTTATCAAGTGGGGACACTGAAGCTTGCTTT.

V gene TRBV19 combines with J gene TRBJ2-4; D perhaps matches TRBD1 (5 bases). The ends were cut back, 5 bases at V and 3 bases at J, with 8 bases in the middle. Per germline, CDR1 LNHDA and CDR2 SQIVND (reference sequence). The CDR3 consists of 13 residues. CDR3 region: CASSLDSKNIQYF. In DNA, the CDR3 is TGTGCCAGTAGTCTCGACAGCAAAAACATTCAGTACTTC.

There are many counts of this clonotype. CDR3 bases: TGTGCCAGCAGTTTGGACAGAGAGGACTACGAGCAGTACTTC. It translates to CASSLDREDYEQYF. The chain uses TRBV12-3 or TRBV12-4 and TRBJ2-7, with D possibly TRBD1 on 6 matching bases. The CDR3 runs 14 residues. V shed 3 bases and J shed 3 bases, with 12 bases lying between them.

This clonotype was counted at least ten times. The rearrangement links TRBV6-2 or TRBV6-3 to TRBJ2-2; TRBD2 aligns across 10 bases. The CDR3 has 14 amino acids. Germline CDR1 and CDR2: MNHEY and SVGEGT. J gave up 2 bases and V 11 bases, and 5 bases lay outside the gene matches. The CDR3 here is CAGRTSGNTGELFF. The CDR3 DNA reads TGTGCCGGAAGGACTAGCGGAAACACCGGGGAGCTGTTTTTT.